The 9 T cell receptor beta chains below were found in one sample sequenced in a study of response to subunit inactivated influenza vaccine. Using its own MiXCR run on the RT-PCR reads, TCRdb lists one record per CDR3 protein. The sample has a few hundred thousand distinct CDR3 sequences, over 20% seen once. Specimen: PBMCs from blood, collected about 20 months after vaccination. These receptors all come from a man aged 45 to 70 who received an inactivated influenza vaccine.

This clonotype was seen ten or more times. The chain combines TRBV30 with TRBJ1-1; D not resolved. The CDR3 spans 14 residues. V was cut by 0 bases and J by 5 bases, with 13 bases left in between. Germline-derived CDR1 and CDR2 are GTSNPN and SVGIG (reference sequence). This CDR3 reads CAWSVRSWGTEAFF. The CDR3, as DNA: TGTGCCTGGAGTGTACGCTCTTGGGGTACTGAAGCTTTCTTT.

This clonotype was seen a handful of times. The rearrangement uses TRBV12-3 or TRBV12-4 and TRBJ2-5, with a weak D call TRBD1 (5 bases). The CDR3 loop spans 12 amino acids. The ends were cut back, 8 bases at V and 5 bases at J, with 12 bases in the middle. The CDR3 here is CASSTGPETQYF. The CDR3 region has the DNA TGTGCCAGCTCCACAGGTCCGGAGACCCAGTACTTC.

CDR3 region: CASNLAYTGELFF. Written as DNA, the CDR3 is TGTGCCAGCAACCTAGCGTACACCGGGGAGCTGTTTTTT. The chain uses TRBV12-3 or TRBV12-4 and TRBJ2-2, with D perhaps matching TRBD2 (6 bases). Trimming stripped 7 bases from V and 3 bases from J, with 9 bases between. This CDR3 has 13 amino acids.

V and J are TRBV21-1 and TRBJ2-2; the tabulated D call, TRBD2, remains unverified against the DNA. TRBV21-1 is assigned pseudogene status. The length of the CDR3 is 18 residues. The CDR3 region is CASITRCGTSGNTGELFF. The CDR3 nucleotides read TGTGCCAGCATCACGAGGTGTGGGACTAGCGGGAACACCGGGGAGCTGTTTTTT.

This clonotype was seen a few times. The chain carries TRBV12-3 or TRBV12-4 and TRBJ2-7; no clear D gene. V was pared by 3 bases and J by 6 bases, with 12 bases between. The CDR3 is 13 amino acids. The CDR3 is CASSFSGFIEQYF. The CDR3 coding sequence is TGTGCCAGCAGTTTTTCAGGATTTATCGAGCAGTACTTC.

This clonotype appeared a few times. The chain combines TRBV21-1 with TRBJ1-1; TRBD1 is the table's D call and was not checked against the DNA. TRBV21-1 is assigned pseudogene status. The length of the CDR3 is 14 residues. The CDR3, as DNA: TGTGCCAGCAGCAAATTACAGGGTTGGACTGAAGCTTTCTTT. Residues: CASSKLQGWTEAFF.

This clonotype appeared a single time. V usage is TRBV6-2 or TRBV6-3 and J usage is TRBJ2-3; D might be TRBD2 (6 bases). CDR3 size: 14 residues. Germline CDR1 is MNHEY and CDR2 is SVGEGT. Trimming removed 4 bases from V and 0 bases from J, with 8 bases in between. CDR3 protein: CASSWSGSTDTQYF. The CDR3, as DNA: TGTGCCAGCAGTTGGAGCGGGAGCACAGATACGCAGTATTTT.

The genes are TRBV6-2 or TRBV6-3 and TRBJ2-1; D unclear. Germline V gene data show CDR1 as MNHEY and CDR2 as SVGEGT. The CDR3 extends over 14 amino acids. V lost 0 bases, J lost 3 bases, and 6 bases lay in between. CDR3 nucleotide sequence: TGTGCCAGCAGTTACTCCTCGGACTACAATGAGCAGTTCTTC. It encodes CASSYSSDYNEQFF.

This chain connects TRBV7-8 to TRBJ1-5; 9 nucleotides agree with TRBD1. Trimming at V came to 4 bases and at J to 7 bases, leaving 11 bases not matched to a gene. In germline, CDR1 is SGHVS, CDR2 FQNEAQ. This CDR3 has 16 amino acids. CDR3 nucleotide sequence: TGTGCCAGCAGCTCGAGGGACAGGGTCGCAAAACAGCCCCAGCATTTT. Encoded protein: CASSSRDRVAKQPQHF.